Below, one T cell receptor (beta chain) is given with its context. Its target is not known. As it was prepared, the TCRbeta library received unique molecular identifiers. TCRdb recomputed calls from the PCR reads with MiXCR, one row per CDR3 protein. The sample holds 530,000 or so distinct CDR3 sequences, 25% to 30% seen once. The sample originates from a study of T-cell reconstitution after alpha-beta-depleted transplantation in children. General study results and limits: Reports say that about two months after transplant, the alpha-beta T cells came out of several hundred graft clones that had expanded. A year had passed since transplant, and T-cell counts and diversity by then came mostly from newly produced T cells.

The length of the CDR3 is 13 residues. V was pared by 6 bases and J by 3 bases, with 10 bases between. Per the germline V gene, CDR1 is MGHDK and CDR2 is SYGVNS. The chain has TRBV25-1 and TRBJ2-3, with D perhaps given as TRBD1 or TRBD2 (6 bases each). The clonotype was recovered from a boy in the first two years of life with Wiskott-Aldrich syndrome, due to receive a stem cell transplant. Sequenced material: PBMCs, taken before TCRalphabeta/CD19-depleted stem cell transplant. The chain's CDR3 is CASRVGGTDTQYF. Written as DNA, the CDR3 is TGTGCCAGCAGGGTAGGGGGGACAGATACGCAGTATTTT.